What follows describes a single TCR beta chain. This receptor's antigen is unknown. No base qualities exist here, and no much larger clone lies one base off it. The data were obtained in a study of T-cell reconstitution after alpha-beta-depleted transplantation in children (dated by TCRdb to 2016 to 2017). Some background on the complete study: Using TCR repertoire profiling, the study followed T-cell immune reconstitution in a quantitative way in children after TCRalphabeta/CD19-depleted allogeneic hematopoietic cell transplantation.

In light of the paper, this sample's treatment or condition label describes: allogeneic hematopoietic cell transplantation with graft depleted of TCRalphabeta T cells and CD19 B cells. The children who served as transplant recipients had been given grafts of TCRalphabeta/CD19-depleted allogeneic hematopoietic cells. Broader findings and caveats from the paper: The apparently early recovery of alphabetaT-cell counts about two months after transplant reportedly depended on only several hundred rapidly expanded clones that came from non-depleted graft cells. Hyperexpanded clone frequencies declined over subsequent months; after one year, T-cell counts and TCRbeta diversity were mostly attributed to newly produced T cells. The high TCRbeta diversity at day 60 in some patients was ascribed to recipient T cells and intrathymic progenitors that had survived conditioning.

Receptor libraries were prepared by PCR. TCRdb shows the sequencer as Illumina HiSeq 2500. TCR libraries were prepared with molecular barcoding, using unique molecular identifiers to normalize TCRbeta repertoire quantification. The public reads were reprocessed in TCRdb via fastp at Q25 and MiXCR, keeping in-frame beta chains. When rows share a CDR3 protein, they turn into one entry using the most common DNA and genes. Counted in this sample were about 250,000 distinct CDR3 sequences; about 24% of them appeared once. The ten largest clones capture 4.8% of the sample. The TCR sequence derives from a female patient under 10 years old who had a stem cell transplant for congenital amegakaryocytic thrombocytopenia, so the T cells may come from the graft donor. The specimen comprised PBMCs, mostly from graft donor cells, sampled 360 days after TCRalphabeta/CD19-depleted stem cell transplant.

The nucleotide sequence reads TGCGCCAGCAGCTTGGCGACTAGCGGGAGTATTGAGCAGTTCTTC. It specifies CASSLATSGSIEQFF. This receptor chain uses TRBV5-1 and TRBJ2-1; 12 bases in the middle match TRBD2. Trimming takes 0 bases off V and 9 bases off J; junction bases not matched to a gene: 4. The CDR3 spans 15 residues, from the cysteine through the phenylalanine. The CDR3 DNA has 45 bases and is translated from base 1. The germline V gene specifies SGHRS as CDR1 and YFSETQ as CDR2.